This is a list of T cell receptor beta chains from one sample in a study of control samples from healthy donors and cancer patients. Sequencing used immunoSEQ multiplex PCR; TCRdb keeps in-frame clones, though not all of them. The sample lists about 98,000 clones, roughly 82% occurring once. Sequences were obtained from blood. Every receptor here comes from a man aged 55 to 70 in good health. Both conserved end residues are part of each CDR3. The D gene is left open where the match is weak. Size is omitted from some rows. Given values are once, few, many or a class for expanded clones.

J gene: TRBJ2-5; V gene: TRBV11-2; D gene: TRBD2; clone size: -; CDR3 protein: CASSPTSGGGETQYF; CDR3 DNA: TGTGCCAGCAGCCCAACTAGCGGGGGTGGGGAGACCCAGTACTTC
J gene: TRBJ1-2; V gene: TRBV5-1; D gene: TRBD1; clone size: -; CDR3 protein: CASSSDAGQGRGYTF; CDR3 DNA: TGCGCCAGCAGCTCGGACGCGGGACAGGGCCGTGGCTACACCTTC
J gene: TRBJ2-7; V gene: TRBV15; D gene: -; clone size: -; CDR3 protein: CATSRRLEGAYEQYF; CDR3 DNA: TGTGCCACCAGCAGGAGGCTCGAGGGCGCCTACGAGCAGTACTTC
J gene: TRBJ2-3; V gene: TRBV6-5; D gene: TRBD1; clone size: -; CDR3 protein: CASSGQGGTDTQYF; CDR3 DNA: TGTGCCAGCAGCGGACAGGGGGGCACAGATACGCAGTATTTT
J gene: TRBJ1-2; V gene: TRBV15; D gene: -; clone size: -; CDR3 protein: CATSSGFGGANYGYTF; CDR3 DNA: TGTGCCACCAGCAGCGGGTTTGGGGGTGCTAACTATGGCTACACCTTC
J gene: TRBJ2-1; V gene: TRBV5-1; D gene: TRBD2; clone size: -; CDR3 protein: CASSLIETSGPYNEQFF; CDR3 DNA: TGCGCCAGCAGCTTGATCGAGACTAGCGGGCCCTACAATGAGCAGTTCTTC
J gene: TRBJ1-6; V gene: TRBV5-1; D gene: -; clone size: few; CDR3 protein: CASSLSGTGRSPLHF; CDR3 DNA: TGCGCCAGCAGCTTGTCAGGCACAGGGCGTTCACCCCTCCACTTT
J gene: TRBJ2-2; V gene: TRBV2; D gene: -; clone size: -; CDR3 protein: CASTRLKNTGELFF; CDR3 DNA: TGTGCCAGCACCCGACTTAAGAACACCGGGGAGCTGTTTTTT
J gene: TRBJ2-3; V gene: TRBV30; D gene: TRBD2; clone size: -; CDR3 protein: CAWRTPGLAGGVRDTQYF; CDR3 DNA: TGTGCCTGGAGGACTCCGGGACTAGCGGGGGGGGTTCGGGATACGCAGTATTTT
J gene: TRBJ1-3; V gene: TRBV9; D gene: TRBD1; clone size: -; CDR3 protein: CASSVAPGQGQYGNTIYF; CDR3 DNA: TGTGCCAGCAGCGTAGCCCCCGGACAGGGGCAGTATGGAAACACCATATATTTT
J gene: TRBJ2-7; V gene: TRBV3-1/TRBV3-2; D gene: TRBD2; clone size: -; CDR3 protein: CASSPYLRDRRLKSSGRAYEQYF; CDR3 DNA: TGTGCCAGCAGCCCCTACCTCCGGGACAGAAGATTAAAATCTAGCGGGAGGGCGTACGAGCAGTACTTC
J gene: TRBJ2-3; V gene: TRBV7-9; D gene: -; clone size: -; CDR3 protein: CASSLFDKPDTQYF; CDR3 DNA: TGTGCCAGCAGCTTATTCGATAAACCAGATACGCAGTATTTT
J gene: TRBJ2-7; V gene: TRBV6-5; D gene: -; clone size: -; CDR3 protein: CASTRGGTYEQYF; CDR3 DNA: TGTGCCAGCACTAGGGGGGGGACCTACGAGCAGTACTTC
J gene: TRBJ1-4; V gene: TRBV7-2; D gene: -; clone size: -; CDR3 protein: CASSLAKGEKLFF; CDR3 DNA: TGTGCCAGCAGCTTAGCAAAGGGTGAAAAACTGTTTTTT
J gene: TRBJ2-7; V gene: TRBV19; D gene: TRBD1; clone size: -; CDR3 protein: CASSLGTGGYEQYF; CDR3 DNA: TGTGCCAGTAGTCTTGGGACAGGGGGCTACGAGCAGTACTTC
J gene: TRBJ2-3; V gene: TRBV9; D gene: -; clone size: -; CDR3 protein: CASSVLSGRTDTQYF; CDR3 DNA: TGTGCCAGCAGCGTATTGAGCGGACGTACAGATACGCAGTATTTT
J gene: TRBJ2-7; V gene: TRBV15; D gene: -; clone size: -; CDR3 protein: CATSRGGQGGSEQYF; CDR3 DNA: TGTGCCACCAGCAGAGGGGGGCAGGGGGGATCCGAGCAGTACTTC
J gene: TRBJ2-3; V gene: TRBV5-1; D gene: -; clone size: -; CDR3 protein: CASSLADQGTQYF; CDR3 DNA: TGCGCCAGCAGCTTAGCTGATCAGGGTACGCAGTATTTT
J gene: TRBJ1-2; V gene: TRBV29-1; D gene: TRBD1; clone size: few; CDR3 protein: CSVRETGGYGYTF; CDR3 DNA: TGCAGCGTTCGTGAAACAGGGGGCTATGGCTACACCTTC
J gene: TRBJ2-7; V gene: TRBV10-3; D gene: -; clone size: -; CDR3 protein: CAISERGYEQYF; CDR3 DNA: TGTGCCATCAGTGAGAGGGGCTACGAGCAGTACTTC
J gene: TRBJ1-3; V gene: TRBV9; D gene: -; clone size: -; CDR3 protein: CASSISYDAGNTIYF; CDR3 DNA: TGTGCCAGCAGCATTAGTTATGATGCTGGAAACACCATATATTTT
J gene: TRBJ1-1; V gene: TRBV28; D gene: -; clone size: -; CDR3 protein: CASSSDSWTEAFF; CDR3 DNA: TGTGCCAGCAGTTCGGACAGTTGGACTGAAGCTTTCTTT
J gene: TRBJ1-2; V gene: TRBV3-1/TRBV3-2; D gene: -; clone size: -; CDR3 protein: CASSPRTSVGYGYTF; CDR3 DNA: TGTGCCAGCAGCCCCAGGACCAGCGTGGGCTATGGCTACACCTTC
J gene: TRBJ1-5; V gene: TRBV19; D gene: -; clone size: -; CDR3 protein: CASSIGTANQPQHF; CDR3 DNA: TGTGCCAGTAGTATCGGGACGGCCAATCAGCCCCAGCATTTT
J gene: TRBJ1-1; V gene: TRBV19; D gene: -; clone size: -; CDR3 protein: CASSTDVRAWNTEAFF; CDR3 DNA: TGTGCCAGTAGTACCGACGTGAGGGCATGGAACACTGAAGCTTTCTTT
J gene: TRBJ2-7; V gene: TRBV3-1/TRBV3-2; D gene: TRBD1; clone size: -; CDR3 protein: CASSQSGLGTATYEQYF; CDR3 DNA: TGTGCCAGCAGCCAATCTGGTTTAGGGACAGCGACCTACGAGCAGTACTTC
J gene: TRBJ2-5; V gene: TRBV11-2; D gene: TRBD2; clone size: -; CDR3 protein: CASSLYSGGRETQYF; CDR3 DNA: TGTGCCAGCAGCCTGTATAGCGGGGGCAGGGAGACCCAGTACTTC
J gene: TRBJ2-7; V gene: TRBV28; D gene: TRBD2; clone size: -; CDR3 protein: CASSPWTSGSYEQYF; CDR3 DNA: TGTGCCAGCAGCCCCTGGACTAGCGGTTCCTACGAGCAGTACTTC
J gene: TRBJ2-7; V gene: TRBV6-6; D gene: -; clone size: -; CDR3 protein: CASSPGPPPYEQYF; CDR3 DNA: TGTGCCAGCAGTCCCGGCCCACCCCCCTACGAGCAGTACTTC